Here is one TCR beta chain with its context. Antigen specificity is unknown. Trimming took 5 bases from V and 4 from J; bases not matched to a gene: 5. The CDR3 runs 16 residues. Germline V gene data show CDR1 as SGHTA and CDR2 as FQGNSA. PCR was performed using 60 Vbeta and 13 Jbeta primers. The method was immunoSEQ multiplex PCR; TCRdb's version includes in-frame clones alone and lacks a portion of them. The ten top clones account for 2.5% to 3%, within a sample of approximately 110,000 clones. These data are taken from a study of cytomegalovirus exposure and HLA in healthy donors. Regarding the study as a whole: For most TCR beta V segments, an earlier analysis put the productive rate at about 87% or about 30% of the time.

Sequences were obtained from PBMCs. The chain is built from TRBV7-2 and TRBJ2-3; TRBD2 matches at 14 bases. This TCR was recovered from a young man in good health and CMV-seronegative. The CDR3 loop is CASSHGTSGSSDTQYF. The DNA for the CDR3 is TGTGCCAGCAGCCACGGGACTAGCGGGAGTTCAGATACGCAGTATTTT. Combining the CDR3 with reference TRBV7-2 and TRBJ2-3 gives the whole variable domain GAGVSQSPSNKVTEKGKDVELRCDPISGHTALYWYRQSLGQGLEFLIYFQGNSAPDKSGLPSDRFSAERTGGSVSTLTIQRTQQEDSAVYLCASSHGTSGSSDTQYFGPGTRLTVL.